Included here is one T cell receptor (beta chain) sequence, with context. Its antigen is still unknown. This sample was taken from a study of monozygotic twins with cystic fibrosis. Study overall: Library input was 2.5 to 3.5 micrograms of fragmented DNA, with 15 PCR cycles.

The table came from immunoSEQ multiplex PCR; TCRdb's copy has only in-frame clones and leaves some out. The sample records tens of thousands of clones, under 95% being singletons. Points from the study as a whole: Co-twins had the most similar V usage for 13 of 16 pairs, J for 8. Unrelated CF individuals shared fewer identical clonotypes than monozygotic CF twins. The repertoire was suggested to be naive-dominated, clonality median approximately 0.0098.

CDR1 and CDR2 from the germline V gene are SEHNR and FQNEAQ (reference sequence). The CDR3 is made up of 14 amino acids. Trimming pared 6 bases from V and 4 bases from J, leaving 15 bases between. The sequence came from a boy younger than 10 with cystic fibrosis. Source material: blood. This chain joins TRBV7-9 and TRBJ1-2; D is uncertain. Here the CDR3 DNA reads TGTGCCAGCAGTCTGTCCGGGATGGCCTATGGCTACACCTTC. It is translated as CASSLSGMAYGYTF.